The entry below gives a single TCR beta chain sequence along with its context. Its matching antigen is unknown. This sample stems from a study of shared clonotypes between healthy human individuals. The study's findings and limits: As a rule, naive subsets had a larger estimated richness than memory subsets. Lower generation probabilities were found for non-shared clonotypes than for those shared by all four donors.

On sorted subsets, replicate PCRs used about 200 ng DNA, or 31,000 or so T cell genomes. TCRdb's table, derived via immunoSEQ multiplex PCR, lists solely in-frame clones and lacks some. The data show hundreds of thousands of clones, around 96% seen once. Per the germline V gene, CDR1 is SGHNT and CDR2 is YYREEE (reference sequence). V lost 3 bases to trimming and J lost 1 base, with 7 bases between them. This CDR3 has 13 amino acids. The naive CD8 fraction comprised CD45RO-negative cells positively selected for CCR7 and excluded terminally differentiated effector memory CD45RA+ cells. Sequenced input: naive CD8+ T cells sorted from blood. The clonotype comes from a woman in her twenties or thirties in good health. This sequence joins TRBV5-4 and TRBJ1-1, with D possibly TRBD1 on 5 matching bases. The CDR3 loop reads CASSSGTNTEAFF. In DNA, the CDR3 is TGTGCCAGCAGCTCCGGGACGAACACTGAAGCTTTCTTT. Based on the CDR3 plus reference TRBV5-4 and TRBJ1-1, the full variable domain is ETGVTQSPTHLIKTRGQQVTLRCSSQSGHNTVSWYQQALGQGPQFIFQYYREEENGRGNFPPRFSGLQFPNYSSELNVNALELDDSALYLCASSSGTNTEAFFGQGTRLTVV.